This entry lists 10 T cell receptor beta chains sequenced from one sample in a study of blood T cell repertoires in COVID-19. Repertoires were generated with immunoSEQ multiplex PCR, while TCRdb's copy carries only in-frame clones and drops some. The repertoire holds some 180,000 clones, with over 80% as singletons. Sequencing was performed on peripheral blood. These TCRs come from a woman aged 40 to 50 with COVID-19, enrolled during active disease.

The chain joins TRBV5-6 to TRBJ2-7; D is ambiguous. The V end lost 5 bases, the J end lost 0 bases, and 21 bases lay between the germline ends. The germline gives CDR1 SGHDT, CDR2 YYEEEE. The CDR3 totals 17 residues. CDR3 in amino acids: CASRVGLALVSSYEQYF. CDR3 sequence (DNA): TGTGCCAGCAGGGTCGGGTTAGCTTTAGTGAGCTCCTACGAGCAGTACTTC.

The CDR3 loop is CASSQRLGAFSYEQYF. CDR3 sequence (DNA): TGTGCCAGCAGCCAACGTCTAGGGGCTTTCTCCTACGAGCAGTACTTC. The rearrangement uses TRBV3-1 (or the pseudogene TRBV3-2) and TRBJ2-7; D is possibly TRBD1 (5 bases). Germline V CDR1 and CDR2: LGHDT, YNNKEL (reference sequence). CDR3 length: 16 residues. Trimming removed 2 bases at V and 0 bases at J, with 14 bases between.

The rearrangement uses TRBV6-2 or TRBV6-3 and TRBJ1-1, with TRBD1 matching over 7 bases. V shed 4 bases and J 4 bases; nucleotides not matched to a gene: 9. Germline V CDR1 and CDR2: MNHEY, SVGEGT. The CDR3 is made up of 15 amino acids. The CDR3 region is CASSWLGDRLTEAFF. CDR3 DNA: TGTGCCAGCAGTTGGTTGGGGGACAGACTCACTGAAGCTTTCTTT.

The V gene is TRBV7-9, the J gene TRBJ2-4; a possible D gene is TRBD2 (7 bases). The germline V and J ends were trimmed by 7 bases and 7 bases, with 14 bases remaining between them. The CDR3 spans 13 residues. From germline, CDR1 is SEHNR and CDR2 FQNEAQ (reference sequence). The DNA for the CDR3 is TGTGCCAGCATGCGGGGGAGGGGGAACATTCAGTACTTC. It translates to CASMRGRGNIQYF.

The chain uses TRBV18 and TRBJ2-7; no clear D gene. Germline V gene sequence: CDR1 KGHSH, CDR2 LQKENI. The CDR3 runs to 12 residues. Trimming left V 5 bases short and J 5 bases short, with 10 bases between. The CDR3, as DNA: TGTGCCAGCTCAGTGCAGGCTCACGAGCAGTACTTC. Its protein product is CASSVQAHEQYF.

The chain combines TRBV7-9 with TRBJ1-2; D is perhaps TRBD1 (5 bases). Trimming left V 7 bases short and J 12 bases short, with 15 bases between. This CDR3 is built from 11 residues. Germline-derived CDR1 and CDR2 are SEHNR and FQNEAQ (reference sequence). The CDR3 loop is CASTSSGVDTF. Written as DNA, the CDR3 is TGTGCCAGCACCTCTTCGGGGGTCGACACCTTC.

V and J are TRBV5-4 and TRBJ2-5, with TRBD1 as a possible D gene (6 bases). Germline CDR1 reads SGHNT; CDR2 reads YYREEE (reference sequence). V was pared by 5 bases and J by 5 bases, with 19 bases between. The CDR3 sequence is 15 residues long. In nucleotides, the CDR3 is TGTGCCAGCAGATCCAAAAGTCAGGGGTTTGAGACCCAGTACTTC. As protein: CASRSKSQGFETQYF.

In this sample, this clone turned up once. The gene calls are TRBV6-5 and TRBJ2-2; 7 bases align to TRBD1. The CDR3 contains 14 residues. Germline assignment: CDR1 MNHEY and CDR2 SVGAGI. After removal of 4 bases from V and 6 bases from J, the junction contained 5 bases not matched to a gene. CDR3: CASSWGTGAGELFF. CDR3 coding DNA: TGTGCCAGCAGTTGGGGAACAGGGGCCGGGGAGCTGTTTTTT.

CDR3 amino acids: CASSPPGTGASPLHF. For the CDR3, the DNA is TGTGCCAGCAGTCCACCGGGGACAGGGGCTTCACCCCTCCACTTT. This chain joins TRBV28 and TRBJ1-6, with TRBD1 matching 10 bases. There are 15 residues in the CDR3. V gave up 5 bases and J gave up 9 bases; unmatched junction bases: 7. CDR1 and CDR2 from the germline V gene are MDHEN and SYDVKM.

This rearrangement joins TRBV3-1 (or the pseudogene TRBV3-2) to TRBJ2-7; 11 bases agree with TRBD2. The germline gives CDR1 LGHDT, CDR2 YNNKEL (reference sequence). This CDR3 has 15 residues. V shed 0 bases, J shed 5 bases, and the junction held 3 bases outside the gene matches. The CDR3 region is CASSQEILAGDEQYF. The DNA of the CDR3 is TGTGCCAGCAGCCAAGAAATACTAGCGGGAGACGAGCAGTACTTC.